This is a list of T cell receptor beta chains from one sample in a study of cytomegalovirus exposure and HLA in healthy donors. Using immunoSEQ multiplex PCR, the repertoire was profiled, and TCRdb retains in-frame clones only, with some absent. The table has around 250,000 clones, roughly 89% seen once; the top ten hold 0.37%. Sequenced: PBMCs. All receptors come from a woman between 18 and 29 years old in good health and CMV-seronegative. CDR3s include the opening cysteine and the closing phenylalanine or tryptophan. The order of the fields is clone size, D gene, J gene, V gene, CDR3 protein, CDR3 DNA. D genes are given only for firm matches. For some rows the clone size is stated as once, few or many, or as a class when expanded; others skip it.

once | NA | TRBJ1-3 | TRBV9 | CASSPGTGENTIYF | TGTGCCAGCAGCCCCGGGACTGGGGAAAACACCATATATTTT
NA | NA | TRBJ2-3 | TRBV30 | CAWSGVSGTDTQYF | TGTGCCTGGAGTGGGGTTAGCGGCACAGATACGCAGTATTTT
NA | NA | TRBJ2-6 | TRBV5-1 | CASSVQGRGSGANVLTF | TGCGCCAGCAGCGTACAGGGAAGGGGCTCTGGGGCCAACGTCCTGACTTTC
NA | TRBD2 | TRBJ2-3 | TRBV7-8 | CASSLRSSGGAGDTQYF | TGTGCCAGCAGCTTACGGTCAAGCGGGGGGGCCGGAGATACGCAGTATTTT
NA | TRBD2 | TRBJ2-1 | TRBV5-4 | CASSFIAGSYNEQFF | TGTGCCAGCAGCTTCATAGCGGGGTCGTACAATGAGCAGTTCTTC
once | TRBD2 | TRBJ2-5 | TRBV2 | CAIQEGLAVQETQYF | TGTGCCATCCAGGAGGGACTAGCGGTTCAAGAGACCCAGTACTTC
NA | NA | TRBJ2-1 | TRBV5-4 | CASSLAGINEQFF | TGTGCCAGCAGCTTGGCAGGGATCAATGAGCAGTTCTTC
NA | NA | TRBJ2-5 | TRBV28 | CASSLFRGRAQETQYF | TGTGCCAGCAGTTTATTTAGGGGGAGGGCCCAAGAGACCCAGTACTTC
NA | TRBD1 | TRBJ1-1 | TRBV2 | CASNSETGRTEAFF | TGTGCCAGCAACTCGGAGACAGGGAGGACTGAAGCTTTCTTT
NA | TRBD1 | TRBJ1-1 | TRBV18 | CASSPRDRLDAEAFF | TGTGCCAGCTCACCACGGGACAGGCTAGACGCTGAAGCTTTCTTT
few | TRBD2 | TRBJ2-5 | TRBV4-1 | CASSQGLAGGETQYF | TGCGCCAGCAGCCAGGGACTAGCGGGGGGTGAGACCCAGTACTTC
NA | TRBD1 | TRBJ1-6 | TRBV9 | CASSVGGGGNSPLHF | TGTGCCAGCAGCGTAGGAGGGGGCGGGAATTCACCCCTCCACTTT
once | TRBD1 | TRBJ2-5 | TRBV29-1 | CSAPGQGDQETQYF | TGCAGCGCTCCGGGACAGGGGGACCAAGAGACCCAGTACTTC
NA | TRBD2 | TRBJ2-3 | TRBV12-5 | CASAGLGLLDTQYF | TGTGCTAGTGCGGGACTAGGGCTTCTGGATACGCAGTATTTT
few | TRBD1 | TRBJ2-5 | TRBV15 | CATSRAGQGSQETQYF | TGTGCCACCAGCAGGGCCGGACAGGGTAGCCAAGAGACCCAGTACTTC
once | NA | TRBJ1-2 | TRBV28 | CAIEASTNYGYTF | TGTGCCATCGAGGCGTCAACTAACTATGGCTACACCTTC
NA | NA | TRBJ1-3 | TRBV29-1 | CSVVGGTGNTIYF | TGCAGCGTTGTCGGAGGGACTGGAAACACCATATATTTT
NA | TRBD2 | TRBJ2-1 | TRBV2 | CAILAGGTSYNEQFF | TGTGCCATCCTAGCGGGGGGGACTTCCTACAATGAGCAGTTCTTC
NA | TRBD1 | TRBJ2-1 | TRBV7-6 | CASSTQGASSYNEQFF | TGTGCCAGCAGCACCCAGGGGGCCAGCTCCTACAATGAGCAGTTCTTC
NA | NA | TRBJ1-1 | TRBV7-3 | CASSLDPGATEAFF | TGTGCCAGCAGCTTAGACCCAGGGGCCACTGAAGCTTTCTTT
once | TRBD1 | TRBJ2-3 | TRBV4-1 | CASSQTFGQGATDTQYF | TGCGCCAGCAGCCAGACGTTTGGACAGGGGGCCACAGATACGCAGTATTTT
NA | NA | TRBJ2-2 | TRBV12-5 | CASGLLAGGDTGELFF | TGTGCTAGTGGTTTATTAGCAGGAGGGGACACCGGGGAGCTGTTTTTT
NA | NA | TRBJ2-1 | TRBV6-5 | CASSYGAESYNEQFF | TGTGCCAGCAGTTACGGAGCAGAATCCTACAATGAGCAGTTCTTC
NA | TRBD1 | TRBJ1-1 | TRBV30 | CAWSYRGFRTEAFF | TGTGCCTGGAGCTACAGGGGGTTTCGCACTGAAGCTTTCTTT
NA | NA | TRBJ1-2 | TRBV14 | CASSPLSVPYGYTF | TGTGCCAGCAGCCCCCTATCCGTCCCCTATGGCTACACCTTC
NA | NA | TRBJ2-3 | TRBV30 | CAGKQGPRPTDTQYF | TGTGCCGGCAAACAGGGCCCGCGACCCACAGATACGCAGTATTTT
NA | NA | TRBJ1-3 | TRBV5-1 | CASSPGTLENTIYF | TGCGCCAGCAGCCCAGGAACCTTGGAAAACACCATATATTTT
NA | NA | TRBJ1-6 | TRBV5-1 | CASSLGQVGGSPLHF | TGCGCCAGCAGCTTAGGTCAGGTAGGGGGTTCACCCCTCCACTTT
NA | NA | TRBJ1-5 | TRBV18 | CASSPDLSGLAYNNQPQHF | TGTGCCAGCTCACCCGATCTATCAGGGTTAGCCTACAACAATCAGCCCCAGCATTTT
NA | NA | TRBJ2-4 | TRBV7-2 | CASTDYLSNIQYF | TGTGCCAGCACCGACTATTTGAGCAACATTCAGTACTTC
NA | NA | TRBJ1-2 | TRBV4-1 | CASSQGRDGYTF | TGCGCCAGCAGCCAAGGGAGGGATGGCTACACCTTC
NA | TRBD2 | TRBJ2-1 | TRBV19 | CASTALAGGYEQFF | TGTGCCAGTACCGCACTAGCGGGGGGGTATGAGCAGTTCTTC
NA | NA | TRBJ2-3 | TRBV2 | CASSELGGPVQQYF | TGTGCCAGCAGTGAACTTGGGGGCCCAGTCCAGCAGTATTTT
NA | NA | TRBJ1-3 | TRBV10-3 | CAISEGALSGNTIYF | TGTGCCATCAGTGAGGGGGCATTATCTGGAAACACCATATATTTT
NA | TRBD1 | TRBJ1-2 | TRBV5-5 | CASSPLTGGYGYTF | TGTGCCAGCAGCCCGTTGACAGGGGGCTATGGCTACACCTTC
NA | TRBD1 | TRBJ2-3 | TRBV19 | CASMVVTGGLDTQYF | TGTGCCAGTATGGTTGTGACAGGGGGCCTGGATACGCAGTATTTT
NA | TRBD1 | TRBJ1-5 | TRBV4-1 | CASSQGVVRTGNNQPQHF | TGCGCCAGCAGCCAAGGTGTGGTCCGGACAGGGAACAATCAGCCCCAGCATTTT
NA | NA | TRBJ2-5 | TRBV5-6 | CASSLLRRGETQYF | TGTGCCAGCAGCTTGCTACGTCGCGGGGAGACCCAGTACTTC
NA | TRBD1 | TRBJ2-3 | TRBV27 | CASSPLDRRRTDTQYF | TGTGCCAGCAGTCCCCTGGACAGGCGACGCACAGATACGCAGTATTTT
NA | NA | TRBJ1-1 | TRBV18 | CASSPGEVSGLVTEAFF | TGTGCCAGCTCACCGGGGGAGGTTTCAGGCTTGGTCACTGAAGCTTTCTTT
NA | TRBD2 | TRBJ2-5 | TRBV9 | CASTTGGMEWETQYF | TGTGCCAGCACCACGGGAGGGATGGAGTGGGAGACCCAGTACTTC
NA | TRBD1 | TRBJ2-7 | TRBV2 | CASKSTGGILVYEQYF | TGTGCCAGCAAGAGTACAGGGGGGATTTTGGTTTACGAGCAGTACTTC
NA | NA | TRBJ1-4 | TRBV5-1 | CASSLQGPATNEKLFF | TGCGCCAGCAGCTTGCAGGGGCCGGCAACTAATGAAAAACTGTTTTTT
NA | TRBD2 | TRBJ2-3 | TRBV27 | CASSDSRLAGITDTQYF | TGTGCCAGCAGTGACTCCCGACTAGCGGGAATCACAGATACGCAGTATTTT
NA | TRBD2 | TRBJ2-1 | TRBV2 | CASSDVTSGGNYNEQFF | TGTGCCAGCAGTGATGTGACTAGCGGGGGGAACTACAATGAGCAGTTCTTC
NA | NA | TRBJ2-3 | TRBV29-1 | CSVEGGVREWGTDTQYF | TGCAGCGTCGAAGGTGGGGTCCGGGAGTGGGGCACAGATACGCAGTATTTT
NA | TRBD1 | TRBJ1-1 | TRBV6-5 | CASSYHAGQANTEAFF | TGTGCCAGCAGTTACCACGCGGGACAGGCAAACACTGAAGCTTTCTTT
NA | NA | TRBJ1-1 | TRBV7-2 | CASSNSDRNTEAFF | TGTGCCAGCAGCAATTCCGACAGGAACACTGAAGCTTTCTTT
NA | TRBD1 | TRBJ1-2 | TRBV19 | CATSGQVTNYGYTF | TGTGCCACTTCTGGACAGGTGACGAACTATGGCTACACCTTC
once | NA | TRBJ1-2 | TRBV5-6 | CASSLGGLLYGYTF | TGTGCCAGCAGCCTGGGAGGATTATTGTATGGCTACACCTTC
once | TRBD1 | TRBJ2-7 | TRBV7-9 | CASSSTGTGGEYEQYF | TGTGCCAGCAGCTCCACCGGGACAGGGGGCGAGTACGAGCAGTACTTC
NA | TRBD1 | TRBJ1-5 | TRBV30 | CAWSLQGVQPQHF | TGTGCCTGGAGTCTTCAGGGGGTTCAGCCCCAGCATTTT
NA | NA | TRBJ1-5 | TRBV27 | CASSPRQGRNQPQHF | TGTGCCAGCAGTCCTCGGCAGGGTCGAAATCAGCCCCAGCATTTT
once | NA | TRBJ1-5 | TRBV6-6 | CASRGLDSTLLQPQHF | TGTGCCAGCAGAGGACTGGACAGCACCCTCCTTCAGCCCCAGCATTTT
once | NA | TRBJ2-7 | TRBV4-1 | CASSPSQGFSYEQYF | TGCGCCAGCAGCCCCTCTCAGGGTTTTTCTTACGAGCAGTACTTC